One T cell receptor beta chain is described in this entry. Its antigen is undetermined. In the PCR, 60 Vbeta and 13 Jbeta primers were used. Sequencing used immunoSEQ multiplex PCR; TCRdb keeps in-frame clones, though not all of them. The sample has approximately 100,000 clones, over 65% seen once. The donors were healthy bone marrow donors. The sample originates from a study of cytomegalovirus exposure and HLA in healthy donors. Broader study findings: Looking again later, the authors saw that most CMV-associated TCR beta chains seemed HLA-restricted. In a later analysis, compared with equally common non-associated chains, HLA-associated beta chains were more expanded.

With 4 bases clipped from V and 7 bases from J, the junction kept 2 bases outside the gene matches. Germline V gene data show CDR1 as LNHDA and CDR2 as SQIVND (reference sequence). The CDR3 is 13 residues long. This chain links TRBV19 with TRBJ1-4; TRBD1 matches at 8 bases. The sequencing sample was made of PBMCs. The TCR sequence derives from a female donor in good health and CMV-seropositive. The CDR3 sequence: CASSTTGAEKLFF. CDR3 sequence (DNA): TGTGCCAGTAGTACGACAGGGGCTGAAAAACTGTTTTTT.